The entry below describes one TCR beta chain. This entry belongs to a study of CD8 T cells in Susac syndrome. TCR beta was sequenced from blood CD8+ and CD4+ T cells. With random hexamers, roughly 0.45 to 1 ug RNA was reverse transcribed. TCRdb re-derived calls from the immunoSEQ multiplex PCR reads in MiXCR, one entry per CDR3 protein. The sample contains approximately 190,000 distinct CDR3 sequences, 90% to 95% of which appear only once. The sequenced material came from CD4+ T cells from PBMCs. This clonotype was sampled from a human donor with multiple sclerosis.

CDR3 DNA sequence: TGTGCCAGCAGTGAATTGGGGTCGGGCGAGACCCAGTACTTC. Its protein product is CASSELGSGETQYF. This chain links TRBV25-1 with TRBJ2-5; D is unresolved. This CDR3 region has 14 residues. Germline lookup yields CDR1 MGHDK and CDR2 SYGVNS. The V end was cut by 1 base, the J end by 5 bases, with 11 bases between.